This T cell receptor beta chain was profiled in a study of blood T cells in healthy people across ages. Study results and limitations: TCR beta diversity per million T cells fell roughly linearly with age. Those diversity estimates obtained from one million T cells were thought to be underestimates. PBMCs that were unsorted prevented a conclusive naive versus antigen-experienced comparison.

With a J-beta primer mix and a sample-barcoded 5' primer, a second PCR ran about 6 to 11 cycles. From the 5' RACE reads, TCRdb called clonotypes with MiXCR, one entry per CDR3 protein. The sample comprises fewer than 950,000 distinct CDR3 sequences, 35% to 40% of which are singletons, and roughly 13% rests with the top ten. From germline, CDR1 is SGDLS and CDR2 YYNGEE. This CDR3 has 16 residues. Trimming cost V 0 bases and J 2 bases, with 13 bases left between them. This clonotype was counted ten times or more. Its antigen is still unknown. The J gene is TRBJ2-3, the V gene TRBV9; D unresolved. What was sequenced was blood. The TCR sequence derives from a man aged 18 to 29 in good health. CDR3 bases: TGTGCCAGCAGCGTAGCACACCTCGGCAACACAGATACGCAGTATTTT. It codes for CASSVAHLGNTDTQYF.